The clone carrying this TCR beta chain was recorded once. Its antigen is as yet unknown. Only in-frame clones appear in the TCRdb table, and some are missing; sequencing was by immunoSEQ multiplex PCR. The table has 110,000 or so clones, under 90% seen once; the top ten hold roughly 0.55%. This entry comes from a study of a mutant IDH1 vaccine in newly diagnosed glioma. Study summary: Beginning 4-6 weeks after radiotherapy alone, or with temozolomide cycles, vaccination took place. Every participant had undergone radiotherapy, temozolomide, or both before, and most underwent both.

Trimming removed 6 bases from V and 5 bases from J, with 17 bases in between. CDR3 length: 16 amino acids. Germline lookup yields CDR1 MDHEN and CDR2 SYDVKM. Time point defined: week 11, during vaccination. Each dose of the vaccine consisted of 300 ug of mutant IDH1 20-mer peptide, with topical imiquimod. Points from the study as a whole: Among top peripheral T cell clonotypes, changes seemed unrelated to pseudoprogression.

Sample: PBMCs, taken from a glioma patient whose treatment included an IDH1 peptide vaccine. The gene calls are TRBV28 and TRBJ1-6; weak D call: TRBD1 (6 bases). The receptor was isolated from a woman aged 50 to 60 with glioma. The CDR3 here is CASSEVRGWNNSPLHF. The DNA for the CDR3 is TGTGCCAGCAGCGAGGTTAGGGGGTGGAATAATTCACCCCTCCACTTT.